The following is a T cell receptor beta chain sequence with its context. Antigen unknown. The sample is drawn from a study of early stage breast cancer tumors. The wider study: Each sample averaged approximately 10-fold read coverage.

The CDR3 length is 12 residues. The germline gives CDR1 GTSNPN, CDR2 SVGIG (reference sequence). Unmatched junction bases numbered 7, after V lost 4 bases and J lost 13 bases. Blood replicates held 0.5 ug DNA, tumor or normal breast approximately 1.5 ug, two each. Only in-frame clones appear in the TCRdb table, and some are missing; sequencing was by immunoSEQ multiplex PCR. This table holds 50,000 to 65,000 clones, 60% to 85% found once. The study's findings and limits: In about 90% of the 16 patients, blood comparison separated tumor from normal breast. Enriched TCRB sequences shared across patients were mostly commonly generated sequences.

Sequencing input: blood. The V gene is TRBV30, the J gene TRBJ2-4; 10 bases line up with TRBD1. This sequence was found in a person in their twenties or thirties with breast cancer. As DNA, the CDR3 is TGTGCCTGGAAAAAGACAGGGGGCAGCCAGTACTTC. This translates into CAWKKTGGSQYF.